This T cell receptor beta chain was identified during a study of cytomegalovirus exposure and HLA in healthy donors. General study points: The later analysis indicated that the majority of CMV-associated TCR beta chains appeared HLA-restricted.

A remark on this clone: Its matching antigen is unknown.

V was trimmed by 0 bases and J by 1 base, leaving 28 bases between them. This CDR3 is 22 amino acids long. The germline CDR1 and CDR2 sequences are LGHNA and YSLEER. In nominal health when sampled, donors likely had unrecorded immune exposures nonetheless. The PCR had 60 Vbeta and 13 Jbeta primers. As handled by the study authors: An analysis performed later counted about 80 million unique TCR beta chains (approximately 11 million of them shared). Sequencing was performed with immunoSEQ multiplex PCR; in TCRdb, only in-frame clones are kept and a portion is missing. Clone size and the V and J calls come from that table; the DNA yielded D and trimming. The repertoire holds about 88,000 clones, about four fifths seen once, with around 5% in the top ten.

Input material: PBMCs. This chain uses TRBV4-3 with TRBJ2-4; TRBD1 is a possible D gene (7 bases). The clonotype was recovered from a woman aged 40-49 years in good health and CMV-seronegative. The CDR3 spells CASSQEYYRGLATGVAKNIQYF. The DNA for the CDR3 is TGCGCCAGCAGCCAAGAATATTACAGGGGCTTAGCCACGGGGGTGGCCAAAAACATTCAGTACTTC.